This T cell receptor (beta chain) was sequenced during a study of blood T cell repertoires in COVID-19. Study-level background: T cells, B-cell-depleted T cells, or PBMCs provided the cDNA or gDNA that served as material.

Study members were between about 18 and 95 years old and lived in approximately 25 US regions. Two negative PCRs, clearance, or symptom resolution characterized the recovered Cohort 3 donors. Original processing methods: Reference gene primer amplification in the assay estimated nucleated cell counts. Measured with immunoSEQ multiplex PCR; TCRdb has only the in-frame clones, and not every one. The DNA was the basis for D and trimming; V, J and clone size are from that table. This repertoire shows 200,000 to 250,000 clones, about 85% found once; its top ten account for 10% to 14%. The material sequenced was PBMCs or T cells enriched from blood (not recorded which). The clonotype comes from a young man who had recovered from COVID-19.

The CDR3 loop reads CASSLEGGNQPQHF. The CDR3 DNA sequence: TGTGCCAGCAGCTTAGAGGGAGGGAATCAGCCCCAGCATTTT. V usage is TRBV7-8 and J usage is TRBJ1-5; D gene uncertain. Germline V gives CDR1 SGHVS, CDR2 FQNEAQ. V was clipped by 1 base and J by 4 bases, with 8 bases between them. This CDR3 contains 14 residues. Full variable domain (remainder filled in from reference TRBV7-8 and TRBJ1-5): GAGVSQSPRYKVAKRGQDVALRCDPISGHVSLFWYQQALGQGPEFLTYFQNEAQLDKSGLPSDRFFAERPEGSVSTLKIQRTQQEDSAVYLCASSLEGGNQPQHFGDGTRLSIL.